This is a list of T cell receptor beta chains from one sample in a study of OX40 agonist ivuxolimab in advanced cancers. Generated by immunoSEQ multiplex PCR, the TCRdb table keeps only in-frame clones and is missing some. The sample includes about 100,000 clones, approximately 90% of them seen just once. The sample here was CD4+ or CD8+ T cells sorted from blood, taken in a trial of the OX40 agonist ivuxolimab. The receptors were gathered from an adult with an advanced solid tumor such as melanoma, head and neck, liver or kidney cancer. Each CDR3 is given with its conserved first and last residue. The D gene is left open where the match is weak. The size of a clone is reported for some rows only, either as once, few or many, or as a class for expanded clones.

V,J,size,length,D,DNA,CDR3
TRBV7-8,TRBJ2-7,-,16,-,TGTGCCAGCAGCACCACCGGAGGGGCGCGGATAAGCGAGCAGTACTTC,CASSTTGGARISEQYF
TRBV15,TRBJ2-7,-,20,TRBD2,TGTGCCACCAGCGTGAGACCCTGGGGTAGCGGGAGGGGAAACTCCTACGAGCAGTACTTC,CATSVRPWGSGRGNSYEQYF
TRBV7-9,TRBJ1-1,-,13,-,TGTGCCAGCAGCTTAGCGGGCACGGGGGGAGCTTTCTTT,CASSLAGTGGAFF
TRBV19,TRBJ2-4,-,15,-,TGTGCCAGTAGTCAGGGACGGGGCGGGAAAAACATTCAGTACTTC,CASSQGRGGKNIQYF
TRBV28,TRBJ2-7,-,14,-,TGTGCCAGCAGGGGAGCTAACAGGGTTTGGGAGCAGTACTTC,CASRGANRVWEQYF
TRBV4-1,TRBJ2-5,-,14,-,TGCGCCAGCAGCCTCTTAGCAGGGGTAGAGACCCAGTACTTC,CASSLLAGVETQYF
TRBV28,TRBJ2-1,-,16,TRBD1,TGTGCCACCCATCCTGAGACAGGGAAGACCTACAATGAGCAGTTCTTC,CATHPETGKTYNEQFF
TRBV4-1,TRBJ2-7,-,20,TRBD2,TGCGCCAGCAGCCAAGCCCCGGGAAGTCCTAGCGGGTCCCCTCCCTACGAGCAGTACTTC,CASSQAPGSPSGSPPYEQYF
TRBV7-2,TRBJ2-1,-,15,TRBD1,TGTGCCAGCAGCCGGACAGGGGTAAATTACAATGAGCAGTTCTTC,CASSRTGVNYNEQFF
TRBV2,TRBJ2-7,-,12,-,TGTGCCAGCAGACCACAGCAATACGAGCAGTACTTC,CASRPQQYEQYF
TRBV11-3,TRBJ1-1,-,12,-,TGTGCCAGCAGTAGGGAGAACACTGAAGCTTTCTTT,CASSRENTEAFF
TRBV28,TRBJ2-7,-,14,TRBD1,TGTGCCAGCAGACGCCGGGACAGGGGCTACGAGCAGTACTTC,CASRRRDRGYEQYF
TRBV19,TRBJ2-2,-,14,-,TGTGCCAGTAGTCACGGGAGTAATACCGGGGAGCTGTTTTTT,CASSHGSNTGELFF
TRBV28,TRBJ2-7,-,15,TRBD2,TGTGCCAGCAGTTTCACTAGCGGACTCTCCTACGAGCAGTACTTC,CASSFTSGLSYEQYF
TRBV19,TRBJ2-3,-,16,TRBD1,TGTGCCAGTAGTATACCTGGGACAGGGAGCACAGATACGCAGTATTTT,CASSIPGTGSTDTQYF
TRBV7-2,TRBJ2-7,once,15,-,TGTGCCAGCAGCCCTGGGGGCGGGGGTCCCTACGAGCAGTACTTC,CASSPGGGGPYEQYF
TRBV27,TRBJ1-5,-,16,TRBD1,TGTGCCAGCAGTTTATACGCGGGGACAGTCGATCAGCCCCAGCATTTT,CASSLYAGTVDQPQHF
TRBV28,TRBJ2-3,-,13,-,TGTGCCAGCAGACCCCCCAACACAGATACGCAGTATTTT,CASRPPNTDTQYF
TRBV28,TRBJ2-6,-,13,-,TGTGCCAGCAGGGGGGCTGGGGCCAACGTCCTGACTTTC,CASRGAGANVLTF
TRBV21-1,TRBJ2-7,-,17,-,TGTGCCAGCAGCAAGGGGGATACCGGGACCCGGAATGGCGAGCAGTACTTC,CASSKGDTGTRNGEQYF
TRBV7-2,TRBJ2-2,-,14,TRBD2,TGTGCCAGCAGCCCGCGGGGGTACACCGGGGAGCTGTTTTTT,CASSPRGYTGELFF
TRBV27,TRBJ2-2,once,13,-,TGTGCCAGCAGTTTCCCGAACACCGGGGAGCTGTTTTTT,CASSFPNTGELFF